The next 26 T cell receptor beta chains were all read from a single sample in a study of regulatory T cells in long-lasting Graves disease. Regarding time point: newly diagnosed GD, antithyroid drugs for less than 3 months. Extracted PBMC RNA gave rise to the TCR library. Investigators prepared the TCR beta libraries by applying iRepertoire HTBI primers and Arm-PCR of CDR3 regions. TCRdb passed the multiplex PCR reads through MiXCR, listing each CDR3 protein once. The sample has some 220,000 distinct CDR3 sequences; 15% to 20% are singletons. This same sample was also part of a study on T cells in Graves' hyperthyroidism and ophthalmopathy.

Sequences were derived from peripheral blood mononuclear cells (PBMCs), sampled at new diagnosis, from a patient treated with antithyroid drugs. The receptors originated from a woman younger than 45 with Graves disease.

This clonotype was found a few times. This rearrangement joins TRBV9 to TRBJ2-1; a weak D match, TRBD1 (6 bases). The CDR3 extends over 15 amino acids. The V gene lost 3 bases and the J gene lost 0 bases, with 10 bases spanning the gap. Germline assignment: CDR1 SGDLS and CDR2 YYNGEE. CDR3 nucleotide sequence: TGTGCCAGCAGCGACGACAGGAGCTCCTACAATGAGCAGTTCTTC. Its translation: CASSDDRSSYNEQFF.

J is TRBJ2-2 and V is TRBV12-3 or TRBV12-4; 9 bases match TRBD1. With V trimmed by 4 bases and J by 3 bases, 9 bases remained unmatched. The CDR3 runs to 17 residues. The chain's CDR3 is CASSYPGQGFYTGELFF. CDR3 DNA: TGTGCCAGCAGTTACCCTGGACAGGGGTTCTACACCGGGGAGCTGTTTTTT.

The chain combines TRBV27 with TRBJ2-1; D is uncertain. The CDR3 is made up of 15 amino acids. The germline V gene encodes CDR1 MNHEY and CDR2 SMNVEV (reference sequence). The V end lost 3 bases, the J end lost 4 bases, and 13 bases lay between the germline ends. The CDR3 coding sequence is TGTGCCAGCAGTTTGGTTCCCCGGGCGTACAATGAGCAGTTCTTC. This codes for CASSLVPRAYNEQFF.

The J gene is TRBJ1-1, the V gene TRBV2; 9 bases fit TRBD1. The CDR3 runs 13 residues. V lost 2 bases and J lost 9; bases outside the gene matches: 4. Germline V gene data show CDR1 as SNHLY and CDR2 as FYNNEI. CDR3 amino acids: CASSEMTGGQAFF. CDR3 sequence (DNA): TGTGCCAGCAGTGAAATGACAGGGGGGCAAGCTTTCTTT.

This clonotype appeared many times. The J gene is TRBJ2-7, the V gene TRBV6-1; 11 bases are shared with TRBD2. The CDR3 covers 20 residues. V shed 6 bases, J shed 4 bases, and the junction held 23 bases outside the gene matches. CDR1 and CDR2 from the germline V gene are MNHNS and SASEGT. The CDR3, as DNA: TGTGCCAGCAGACGCCCCCTCCGCATGAGGACTAGCGGGTATTCTTACGAGCAGTACTTC. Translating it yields CASRRPLRMRTSGYSYEQYF.

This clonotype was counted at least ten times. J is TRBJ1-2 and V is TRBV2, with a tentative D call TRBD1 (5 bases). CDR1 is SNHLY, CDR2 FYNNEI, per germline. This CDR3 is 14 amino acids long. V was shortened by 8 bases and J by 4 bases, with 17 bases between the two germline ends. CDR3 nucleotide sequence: TGTGCCAGCGGGGACCGGGGTAGAGGCTATGGCTACACCTTC. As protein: CASGDRGRGYGYTF.

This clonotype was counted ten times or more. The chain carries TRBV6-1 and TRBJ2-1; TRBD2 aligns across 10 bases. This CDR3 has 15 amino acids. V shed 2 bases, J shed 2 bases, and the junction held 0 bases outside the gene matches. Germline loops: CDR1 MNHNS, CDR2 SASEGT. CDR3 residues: CASSESGGAYNEQFF. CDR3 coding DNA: TGTGCCAGCAGTGAAAGCGGGGGGGCCTACAATGAGCAGTTCTTC.

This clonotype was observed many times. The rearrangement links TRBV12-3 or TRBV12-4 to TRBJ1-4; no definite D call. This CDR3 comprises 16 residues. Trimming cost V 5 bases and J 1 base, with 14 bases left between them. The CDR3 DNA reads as TGTGCCAGCAGTGGTGAATTGGGGAAAACTAATGAAAAACTGTTTTTT. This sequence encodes CASSGELGKTNEKLFF.

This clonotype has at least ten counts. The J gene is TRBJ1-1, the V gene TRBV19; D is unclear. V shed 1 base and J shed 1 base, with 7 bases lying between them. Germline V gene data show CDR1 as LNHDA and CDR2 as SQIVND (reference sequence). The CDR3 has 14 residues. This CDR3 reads CASSIVAANTEAFF. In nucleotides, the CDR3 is TGTGCCAGTAGTATAGTAGCGGCGAACACTGAAGCTTTCTTT.

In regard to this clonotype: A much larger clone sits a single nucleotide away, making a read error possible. Here the CDR3 DNA reads TGTGCCAGCAGCTGGGCAGGATCCCTCTACGAGCGGTACTTC. Its translation: CASSWAGSLYERYF. The J gene is TRBJ2-7, the V gene TRBV6-1; no firm D call. Germline-derived CDR1 and CDR2 are MNHNS and SASEGT. This CDR3 contains 14 residues.

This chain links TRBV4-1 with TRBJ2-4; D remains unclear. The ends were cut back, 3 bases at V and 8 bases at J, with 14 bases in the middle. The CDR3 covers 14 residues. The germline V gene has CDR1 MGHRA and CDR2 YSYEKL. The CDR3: CASSHGWGSDIQYF. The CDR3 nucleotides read TGCGCCAGCAGCCATGGATGGGGAAGCGACATTCAGTACTTC.

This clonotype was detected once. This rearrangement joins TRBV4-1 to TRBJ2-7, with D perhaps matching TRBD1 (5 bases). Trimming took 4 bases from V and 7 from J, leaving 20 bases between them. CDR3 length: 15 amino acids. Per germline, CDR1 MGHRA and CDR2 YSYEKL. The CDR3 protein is CASSLQPAPGLEQYF. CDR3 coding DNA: TGCGCCAGCAGCCTCCAACCGGCCCCAGGGTTGGAGCAGTACTTC.

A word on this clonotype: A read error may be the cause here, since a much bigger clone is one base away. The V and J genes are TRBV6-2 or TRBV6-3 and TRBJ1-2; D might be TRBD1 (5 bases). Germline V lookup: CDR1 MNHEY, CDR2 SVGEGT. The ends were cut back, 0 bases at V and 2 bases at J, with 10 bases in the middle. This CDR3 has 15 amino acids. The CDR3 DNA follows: TGTGCCAGCAGTTACTCGCTGACAGAGAACTATGGCTACACCTTC. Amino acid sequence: CASSYSLTENYGYTF.

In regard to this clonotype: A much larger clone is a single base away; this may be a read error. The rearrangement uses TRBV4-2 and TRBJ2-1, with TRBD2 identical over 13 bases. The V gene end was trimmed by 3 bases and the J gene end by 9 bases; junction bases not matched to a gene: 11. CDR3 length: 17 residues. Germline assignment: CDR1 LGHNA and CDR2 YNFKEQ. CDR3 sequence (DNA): TGTGCCAGCAGCCATATGGGACTAGCGGGATTAGGTATTGAGCAGTTCTTC. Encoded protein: CASSHMGLAGLGIEQFF.

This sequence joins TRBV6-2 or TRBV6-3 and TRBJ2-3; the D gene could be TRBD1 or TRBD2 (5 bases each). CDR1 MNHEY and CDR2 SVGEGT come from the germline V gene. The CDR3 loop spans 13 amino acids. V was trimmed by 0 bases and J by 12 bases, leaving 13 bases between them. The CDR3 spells CASSYSDRREQYF. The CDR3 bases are TGTGCCAGCAGTTACTCCGACAGACGGGAACAGTATTTT.

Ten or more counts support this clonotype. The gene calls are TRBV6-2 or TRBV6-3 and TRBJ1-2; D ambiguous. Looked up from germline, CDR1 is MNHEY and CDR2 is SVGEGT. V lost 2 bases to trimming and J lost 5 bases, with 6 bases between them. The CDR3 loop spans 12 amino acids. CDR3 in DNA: TGTGCCAGCAGTTACGACGGATATGGCTACACCTTC. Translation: CASSYDGYGYTF.

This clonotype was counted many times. For the CDR3, the DNA is TGTGCCAGCAGTTTACCCTCCCCGGAAGCGTTCCTTCACGAGCAGTACTTC. As protein: CASSLPSPEAFLHEQYF. This chain joins TRBV28 and TRBJ2-7; no clear D gene. V gave up 2 bases and J gave up 5 bases, with 22 bases separating them. Germline V gene sequence: CDR1 MDHEN, CDR2 SYDVKM. The length of the CDR3 is 17 residues.

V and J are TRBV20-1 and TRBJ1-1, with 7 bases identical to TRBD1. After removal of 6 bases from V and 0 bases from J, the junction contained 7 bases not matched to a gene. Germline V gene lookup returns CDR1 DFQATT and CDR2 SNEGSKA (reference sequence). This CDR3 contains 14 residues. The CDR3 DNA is TGCAGTGCCCCCCTACAGGGGATGAACACTGAAGCTTTCTTT. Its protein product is CSAPLQGMNTEAFF.

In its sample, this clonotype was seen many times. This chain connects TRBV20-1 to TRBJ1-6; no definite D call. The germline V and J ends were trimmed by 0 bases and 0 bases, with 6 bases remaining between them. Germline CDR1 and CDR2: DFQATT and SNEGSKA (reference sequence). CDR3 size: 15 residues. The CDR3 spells CSAREARSYNSPLHF. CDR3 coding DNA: TGCAGTGCTAGAGAGGCCCGCTCCTATAATTCACCCCTCCACTTT.

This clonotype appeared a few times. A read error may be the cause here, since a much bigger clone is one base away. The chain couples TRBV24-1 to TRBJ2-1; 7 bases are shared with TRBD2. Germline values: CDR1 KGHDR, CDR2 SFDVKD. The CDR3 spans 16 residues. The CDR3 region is CATSDLSSGPYNEQLF. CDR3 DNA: TGTGCCACCAGTGATTTGTCTAGCGGACCTTACAATGAGCAGCTCTTC.

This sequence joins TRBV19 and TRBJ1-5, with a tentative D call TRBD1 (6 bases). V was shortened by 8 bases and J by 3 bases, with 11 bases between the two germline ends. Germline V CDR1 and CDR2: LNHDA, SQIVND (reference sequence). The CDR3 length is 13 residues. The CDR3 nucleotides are TGTGCCAGTCTACAGGGTTTCAATCAGCCCCAGCATTTT. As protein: CASLQGFNQPQHF.

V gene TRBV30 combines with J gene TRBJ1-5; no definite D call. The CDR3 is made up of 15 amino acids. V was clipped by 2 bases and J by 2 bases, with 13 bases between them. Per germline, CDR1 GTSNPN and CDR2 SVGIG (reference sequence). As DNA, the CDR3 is TGTGCCTGGAGTTTGCGTGGCGGGGGCAATCAGCCCCAGCATTTT. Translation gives CAWSLRGGGNQPQHF.

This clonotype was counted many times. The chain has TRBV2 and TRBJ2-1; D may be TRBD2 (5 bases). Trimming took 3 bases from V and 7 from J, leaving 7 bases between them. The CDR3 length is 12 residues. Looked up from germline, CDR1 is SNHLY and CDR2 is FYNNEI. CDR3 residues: CASSEAGNEQFF. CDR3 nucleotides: TGTGCCAGCAGTGAGGCGGGTAATGAGCAGTTCTTC.

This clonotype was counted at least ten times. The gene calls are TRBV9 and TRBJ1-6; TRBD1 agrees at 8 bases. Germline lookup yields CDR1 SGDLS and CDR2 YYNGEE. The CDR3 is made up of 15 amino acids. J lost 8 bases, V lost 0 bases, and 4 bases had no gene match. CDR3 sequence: CASSVGSDRDSPLHF. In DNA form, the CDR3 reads TGTGCCAGCAGCGTAGGATCGGACAGGGATTCACCCCTCCACTTT.

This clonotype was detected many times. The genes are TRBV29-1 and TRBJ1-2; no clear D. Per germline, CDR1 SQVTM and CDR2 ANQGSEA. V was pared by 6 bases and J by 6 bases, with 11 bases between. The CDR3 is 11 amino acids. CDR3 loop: CSVRSGNGYTF. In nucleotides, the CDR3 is TGCAGCGTGAGGAGTGGCAATGGCTACACCTTC.

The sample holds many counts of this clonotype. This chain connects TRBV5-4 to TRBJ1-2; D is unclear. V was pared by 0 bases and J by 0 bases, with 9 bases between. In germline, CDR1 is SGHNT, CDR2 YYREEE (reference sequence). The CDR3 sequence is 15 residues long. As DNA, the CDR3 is TGTGCCAGCAGCTTGGCTAGGGAAGCTAACTATGGCTACACCTTC. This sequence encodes CASSLAREANYGYTF.